Listed below are T cell receptor beta chains from one sample, sequenced in a study of CD8 T cells in ankylosing spondylitis. TCRdb reanalysed the 5' RACE reads using MiXCR and keeps one entry per CDR3 protein. The table includes about 230,000 distinct CDR3 sequences, over 7% detected once. Sequencing was carried out using blood, either unsorted or a sorted T cell fraction (not recorded which). Receptor source: a female donor with ankylosing spondylitis or in good health (not recorded which). Both conserved end residues are part of each CDR3.

V	J	CDR3
TRBV7-2	TRBJ2-7	CASSLRQGPYEQYF
TRBV20-1	TRBJ2-5	CSARDRGRRETQYF
TRBV5-6	TRBJ2-7	CASSFTGVGYEQYF
TRBV20-1	TRBJ1-4	CSARGRDTGTGSEKLFF
TRBV20-1	TRBJ1-1	CSARGSAEAFF
TRBV20-1	TRBJ2-1	CSAPGTSGSRAYNEQFF
TRBV6-2/TRBV6-3	TRBJ2-7	CASSYTGLRYEQYF
TRBV30	TRBJ2-5	CAWSVLRETQYF
TRBV5-1	TRBJ2-7	CASSLDRDSYEQYF
TRBV5-1	TRBJ2-2	CASRPRQVNTGELFF
TRBV27	TRBJ1-6	CASSFSLRGGFTPLHF
TRBV12-3/TRBV12-4	TRBJ2-3	CASSFAADPVGQYF
TRBV7-2	TRBJ2-7	CASSVDRSRTYEQYF
TRBV20-1	TRBJ1-5	CSARDSGGQGSQHF
TRBV7-3	TRBJ2-3	CASSPTAGGPDTQYF
TRBV4-3	TRBJ2-1	CASSPSDRGLFSEQFF
TRBV27	TRBJ2-7	CASSSADYEQYF
TRBV5-6	TRBJ2-1	CASSLTYDRGRAHEQFF
TRBV19	TRBJ2-1	CASRLAGDRAEQFF
TRBV4-3	TRBJ2-3	CASSYERADTQYF
TRBV5-5	TRBJ2-2	CASSGRRAGTGELFF
TRBV18	TRBJ2-2	CASSPRTGSTGELFF
TRBV20-1	TRBJ2-7	CSAYPSGLSYEQYF
TRBV6-5	TRBJ1-3	CASSSGLSSGNTIYF
TRBV5-1	TRBJ1-1	CASTLTANTEAFF
TRBV7-3	TRBJ2-1	CASSLDSYNEQFF
TRBV15	TRBJ1-2	CATSVGRNYGYTF
TRBV5-4	TRBJ1-2	CASLNRTGNPGYTF
TRBV10-1	TRBJ2-5	CASSEGQYQETQYF
TRBV4-3	TRBJ2-7	CASSQGRDYEQYF
TRBV5-5	TRBJ1-5	CASSLAGHVDQPQHF
TRBV7-2	TRBJ1-1	CASSLGSVEAFF
TRBV29-1	TRBJ2-3	CSVETGGNPDTQYF
TRBV7-9	TRBJ2-1	CASSFGGTYLDEQFF
TRBV5-1	TRBJ2-2	CASIEGDTGELFF
TRBV2	TRBJ2-7	CASLGGGTLYEQYF
TRBV28	TRBJ2-3	CASTPSGRATDTQYF
TRBV9	TRBJ2-1	CASSFRGERSYNEQFF
TRBV18	TRBJ1-2	CASSPGQGGGYTF
TRBV5-1	TRBJ2-7	CASREIYEQYF
TRBV3-1	TRBJ2-7	CASSQVLGRGSSYEQYF
TRBV6-5	TRBJ2-1	CASSSDRESSYNKQFF